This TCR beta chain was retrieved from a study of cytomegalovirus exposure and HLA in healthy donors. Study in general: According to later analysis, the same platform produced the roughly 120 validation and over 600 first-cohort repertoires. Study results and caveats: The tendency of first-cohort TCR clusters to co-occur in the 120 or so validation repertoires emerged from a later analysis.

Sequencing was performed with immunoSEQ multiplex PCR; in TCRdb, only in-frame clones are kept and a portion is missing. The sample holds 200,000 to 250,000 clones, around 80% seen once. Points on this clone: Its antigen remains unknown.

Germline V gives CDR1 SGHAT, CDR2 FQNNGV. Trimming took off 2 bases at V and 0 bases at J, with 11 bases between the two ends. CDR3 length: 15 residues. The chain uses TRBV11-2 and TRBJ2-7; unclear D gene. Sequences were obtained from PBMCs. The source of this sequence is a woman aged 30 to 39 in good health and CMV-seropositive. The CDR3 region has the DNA TGTGCCAGCAGCTTAAGAGCTGCTAGCTCCTACGAGCAGTACTTC. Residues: CASSLRAASSYEQYF.